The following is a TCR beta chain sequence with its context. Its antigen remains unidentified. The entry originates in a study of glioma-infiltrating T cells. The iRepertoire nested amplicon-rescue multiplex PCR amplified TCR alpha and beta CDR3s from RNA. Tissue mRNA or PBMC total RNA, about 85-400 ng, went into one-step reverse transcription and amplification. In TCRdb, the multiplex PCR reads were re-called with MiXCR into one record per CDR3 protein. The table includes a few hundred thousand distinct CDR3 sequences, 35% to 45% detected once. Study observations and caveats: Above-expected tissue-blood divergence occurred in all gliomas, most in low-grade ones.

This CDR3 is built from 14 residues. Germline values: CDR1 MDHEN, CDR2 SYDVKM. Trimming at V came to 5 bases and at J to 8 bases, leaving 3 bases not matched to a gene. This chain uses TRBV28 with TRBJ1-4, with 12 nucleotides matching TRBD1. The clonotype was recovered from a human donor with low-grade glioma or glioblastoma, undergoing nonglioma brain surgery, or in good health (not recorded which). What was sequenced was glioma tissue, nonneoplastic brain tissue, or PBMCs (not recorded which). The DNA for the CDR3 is TGTGCCAGCAGTGGGGACAGGGGGCAGGAAAAACTGTTTTTT. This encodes CASSGDRGQEKLFF.